This T cell receptor (beta chain) was found in a study of vaccination effects on CD4 cells after COVID-19. CD4+ T cells specific for antigen were expanded with viral peptide pools by the ViraFEST assay before sequencing. Scientists isolated CD4+ T cells after a roughly ten-day culture period ended. Convalescent patients had PCR-confirmed SARS-CoV-2 infection between March and December 2020. Fresh IL-2-containing medium replaced half the medium on days 3 and 7. Germline V gene sequence: CDR1 SGHAT, CDR2 FQDESV (reference sequence). CDR3 length: 15 residues. V was clipped by 9 bases and J by 4 bases, with 21 bases between them. This table comes from immunoSEQ multiplex PCR, and its TCRdb copy is limited to in-frame clones, with some not included. The data hold roughly 73,000 clones, with around 72% observed a single time. About this clone: What it binds is unknown.

This receptor was obtained from a human donor who had a prior SARS-CoV-2 infection. The J gene is TRBJ1-2, the V gene TRBV11-1, with a possible D match to TRBD1 (6 bases). The specimen was CD4+ T cells from PBMCs cultured with HIV peptides, collected before COVID-19 vaccination. Subset indicated: HIV-1 Nef peptide pool negative control/reference culture. CDR3: CASGPLDRSFYGYTF. DNA for the CDR3: TGTGCCAGTGGCCCTCTGGACAGATCCTTCTATGGCTACACCTTC.